This T cell receptor (beta chain) was sequenced for a study of T cell responses to AZD1222 COVID-19 vaccine. Study findings and constraints: Donors were mostly white British, more females; clonal diversity possibly underestimated.

V lost 8 bases and J 4 bases, leaving 18 bases between the germline ends. The CDR3 length is 14 residues. Germline CDR1 is SNHLY and CDR2 is FYNNEI. On this clone: Its antigen remains unknown.

Method: immunoSEQ multiplex PCR; TCRdb's copy keeps in-frame clones and lacks some. The sample carries 80,000 to 100,000 clones, approximately 83% recorded once. Material: peripheral blood, obtained 28 days after the second AZD1222 dose. This rearrangement joins TRBV2 to TRBJ2-7; possible D gene TRBD2, 7 bases. The clonotype originates from an adult who received the AZD1222 COVID-19 vaccine. The CDR3 bases are TGTGCCAGCTCGGAAGGGGGGGAGGGGTACGAGCAGTACTTC. Protein sequence: CASSEGGEGYEQYF.